One and the same sample provided the 10 T cell receptor beta chains below, sequenced in a study of early T cells in non-severe SARS-CoV-2 infection. TCRdb processed the 5' RACE reads anew with MiXCR; each CDR3 protein has one entry. The sample yields fewer than 60,000 distinct CDR3 sequences, 9.1% seen once. The sequenced sample was whole blood. These receptors all come from an adult who was a healthcare worker with PCR-confirmed SARS-CoV-2 infection or an uninfected control (not recorded which).

Ten or more counts support this clonotype. The chain links TRBV7-9 to TRBJ2-7; tentatively, D is TRBD1 (6 bases). This CDR3 is 14 amino acids long. The V and J ends lost 5 bases and 4 bases respectively, with 15 bases between them. Germline lookup yields CDR1 SEHNR and CDR2 FQNEAQ (reference sequence). The chain's CDR3 is CASSPISTGYEQYF. The CDR3 DNA is TGTGCCAGCAGCCCGATCTCAACAGGGTACGAGCAGTACTTC. The full variable domain, with the rest looked up from reference TRBV7-9 and TRBJ2-7, is DTGVSQNPRHKITKRGQNVTFRCDPISEHNRLYWYRQTLGQGPEFLTYFQNEAQLEKSRLLSDRFSAERPKGSFSTLEIQRTEQGDSAMYLCASSPISTGYEQYFGPGTRLTVT.

The chain employs TRBV18 and TRBJ2-3; 7 bases align to TRBD1. V was pared by 3 bases and J by 3 bases, with 12 bases of the junction left unmatched. The germline CDR1 and CDR2 sequences are KGHSH and LQKENI. The CDR3 spans 17 residues. In DNA, the CDR3 is TGTGCCAGCTCACCCTACGTAGACAGGGACGGGACAGATACGCAGTATTTT. Translated: CASSPYVDRDGTDTQYF.

A few counts support this clonotype. This rearrangement joins TRBV12-3 or TRBV12-4 to TRBJ1-1, with unresolved D. The CDR3 has 13 residues. Trimming pared 3 bases from V and 4 bases from J, leaving 9 bases between. CDR3 residues: CASSLKRRTEAFF. CDR3 DNA: TGTGCCAGCAGTTTGAAACGGCGCACTGAAGCTTTCTTT.

This clonotype was detected many times. This chain joins TRBV7-3 and TRBJ2-1; 10 nucleotides align to TRBD1. Losses at the gene ends were 5 bases for V and 7 bases for J; bases not matched to a gene: 8. CDR1 is SGHTA and CDR2 is FQGTGA in the germline V gene. This CDR3 has 15 amino acids. The CDR3 loop reads CASSLGQGFSNEQFF. The CDR3 DNA is TGTGCCAGCAGCCTGGGACAGGGGTTTTCGAATGAGCAGTTCTTC.

Many counts were recorded for this clonotype. The CDR3 sequence: CASSRRLAGGPETQYF. The CDR3, as DNA: TGTGCCAGCAGTCGAAGACTAGCGGGAGGTCCAGAGACCCAGTACTTC. This chain joins TRBV12-3 or TRBV12-4 and TRBJ2-5, with 13 bases that match TRBD2. V lost 5 bases to trimming and J lost 4 bases; unmatched junction nucleotides: 7. The CDR3 spans 16 residues.

This clonotype occurred many times. This chain uses TRBV19 with TRBJ1-1; perhaps TRBD1 as D (5 bases). Germline values: CDR1 LNHDA, CDR2 SQIVND (reference sequence). The CDR3 contains 12 residues. The ends were cut back, 7 bases at V and 4 bases at J, with 10 bases in the middle. The CDR3 protein is CASNDGGTEAFF. The CDR3 region has the DNA TGTGCCAGTAATGACGGGGGCACTGAAGCTTTCTTT.

The chain has TRBV29-1 and TRBJ2-5; tentatively, D is TRBD2 (5 bases). CDR3 size: 12 residues. V was shortened by 4 bases and J by 7 bases, with 13 bases between the two germline ends. CDR1 and CDR2 from the germline V gene are SQVTM and ANQGSEA. Here the CDR3 DNA reads TGCAGCGTTGGTTTAGAGGGAAGGACCCAGTACTTC. This encodes CSVGLEGRTQYF.

Many counts were recorded for this clonotype. The chain carries TRBV7-3 and TRBJ2-2; D gene ambiguous. The germline V gene encodes CDR1 SGHTA and CDR2 FQGTGA. V lost 5 bases and J 6 bases, leaving 13 bases between the germline ends. There are 14 residues in the CDR3. This CDR3 is CASSPTGSAGELFF. Written as DNA, the CDR3 is TGTGCCAGCAGCCCCACTGGATCCGCCGGGGAGCTGTTTTTT.

In this sample, this clonotype turned up many times. The V and J genes are TRBV6-1 and TRBJ2-7; D is ambiguous. Trimming shortened V by 5 bases and J by 1 base, and 9 bases separated the two germline ends. The CDR3 extends over 13 amino acids. The germline V gene encodes CDR1 MNHNS and CDR2 SASEGT. CDR3 DNA sequence: TGTGCCAGCAGTAATACACCTTCCTACGAGCAGTACTTC. As protein: CASSNTPSYEQYF.

The sample holds many counts of this clonotype. The chain combines TRBV15 with TRBJ2-6; 8 positions agree with TRBD1. V trimming: 0 bases; J trimming: 2 bases; junction bases outside the gene matches: 15. Germline V gives CDR1 LNHNV, CDR2 YYDKDF (reference sequence). The CDR3 length is 21 residues. CDR3 protein: CATSRDNNRDRTSTGANVLTF. CDR3 nucleotide sequence: TGTGCCACCAGCAGAGATAACAACAGGGACAGGACCTCCACTGGGGCCAACGTCCTGACTTTC.